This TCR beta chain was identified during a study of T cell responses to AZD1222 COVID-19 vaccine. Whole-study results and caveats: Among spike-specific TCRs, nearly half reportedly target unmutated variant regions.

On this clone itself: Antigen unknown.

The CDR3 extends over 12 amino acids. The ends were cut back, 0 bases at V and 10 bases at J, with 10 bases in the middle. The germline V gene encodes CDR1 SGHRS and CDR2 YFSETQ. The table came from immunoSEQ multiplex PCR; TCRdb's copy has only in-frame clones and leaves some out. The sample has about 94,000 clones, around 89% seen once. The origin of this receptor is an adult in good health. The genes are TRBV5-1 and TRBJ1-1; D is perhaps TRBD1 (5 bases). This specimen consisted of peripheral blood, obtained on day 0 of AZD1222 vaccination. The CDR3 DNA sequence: TGCGCCAGCAGCTTGGAAGGGGCGGGAGCTTTCTTT. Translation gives CASSLEGAGAFF. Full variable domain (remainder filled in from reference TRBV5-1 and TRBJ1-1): KAGVTQTPRYLIKTRGQQVTLSCSPISGHRSVSWYQQTPGQGLQFLFEYFSETQRNKGNFPGRFSGRQFSNSRSEMNVSTLELGDSALYLCASSLEGAGAFFGQGTRLTVV.